The present entry profiles one T cell receptor beta chain with its context. Its antigen is unknown. MiXCR was run by TCRdb on the reads, yielding one entry per CDR3 protein. Of over 150,000 distinct CDR3 sequences detected, about 15% appear once; the ten largest clones hold less than 25%. The sample originates from a study of T cell repertoires in cytomegalovirus infection. Study conclusions and caveats: There were carriers of CMV plus the relevant HLA, and cumulative public TCR beta family frequency identified them.

Germline V gives CDR1 KGHDR, CDR2 SFDVKD. This CDR3 has 15 amino acids. V shed 2 bases and J shed 6 bases, with 13 bases lying between them. This clonotype originated in a human donor in good health (CMV status not recorded). Some clones in this sample may be carry-over from other donors' samples. The material sequenced was CD8+ T cells from PBMCs. V gene TRBV24-1 combines with J gene TRBJ2-1; D gene ambiguous. As DNA, the CDR3 is TGTGCCACCAGTGATTGGGCCGGGCCAGGCAATGAGCAGTTCTTC. It specifies CATSDWAGPGNEQFF.